What follows is one T cell receptor beta chain and its context. Its target is not known. This sample is part of a study of shared clonotypes between healthy human individuals. Study outcomes and limitations: Blood was the only sampled material, and tissue repertoires likely differ. In a handful of donors, about 5% of naive CD4 clonotypes appeared in common.

V lost 0 bases to trimming and J lost 4 bases; unmatched junction nucleotides: 9. The CDR3 is made up of 16 amino acids. CDR1 and CDR2 (germline): GTSNPN, SVGIG (reference sequence). The repertoire was sequenced with immunoSEQ multiplex PCR; TCRdb's copy has only in-frame clones and lacks some. The profile shows approximately 2.5 million clones, under 95% of them singletons. This chain connects TRBV30 to TRBJ1-3, with 7 bases fitting TRBD1. The sequence was obtained from a man between 18 and 35 years old in good health. Some clones in this sample may be carry-over from other donors' samples. Sequencing was done on a sample of naive CD4+ T cells from PBMCs. Subset described: CD45RA+ positively selected. The chain's CDR3 is CAWSVPLTGVGNTIYF. In DNA, the CDR3 is TGTGCCTGGAGTGTACCCCTCACAGGGGTCGGAAACACCATATATTTT.